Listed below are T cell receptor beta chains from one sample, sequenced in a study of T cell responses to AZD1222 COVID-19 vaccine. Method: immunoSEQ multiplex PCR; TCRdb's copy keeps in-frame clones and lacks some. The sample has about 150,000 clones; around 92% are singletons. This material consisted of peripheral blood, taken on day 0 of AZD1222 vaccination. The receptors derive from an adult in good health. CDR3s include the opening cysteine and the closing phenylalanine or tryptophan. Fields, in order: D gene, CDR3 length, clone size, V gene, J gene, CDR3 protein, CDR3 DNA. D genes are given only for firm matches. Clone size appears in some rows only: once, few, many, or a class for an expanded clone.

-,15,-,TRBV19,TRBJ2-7,CASSPEGRGSYEQYF,TGTGCCAGTAGTCCAGAGGGGCGGGGCTCCTACGAGCAGTACTTC
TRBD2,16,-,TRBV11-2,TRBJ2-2,CASSSLAGGNTGELFF,TGTGCCAGCAGCTCGTTAGCGGGGGGGAACACCGGGGAGCTGTTTTTT
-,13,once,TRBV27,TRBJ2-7,CASSYTDGYEQYF,TGTGCCAGCAGTTATACGGACGGCTACGAGCAGTACTTC
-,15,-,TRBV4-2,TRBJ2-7,CASSQDLGPQYEQYF,TGTGCCAGCAGCCAAGACCTCGGGCCTCAGTACGAGCAGTACTTC
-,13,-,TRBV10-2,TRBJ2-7,CASPVPSDYEQYF,TGCGCCAGCCCCGTTCCCAGCGACTACGAGCAGTACTTC
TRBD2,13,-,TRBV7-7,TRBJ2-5,CASSSERGGTQYF,TGTGCCAGCAGCTCCGAGCGGGGGGGGACCCAGTACTTC
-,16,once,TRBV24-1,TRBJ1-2,CATSDLVDGANYGYTF,TGTGCCACCAGTGATTTGGTCGACGGTGCGAACTATGGCTACACCTTC
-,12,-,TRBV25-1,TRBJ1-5,CASSGSDQPQHF,TGTGCCAGCAGCGGGTCGGATCAGCCCCAGCATTTT
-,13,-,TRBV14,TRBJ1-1,CASSTTVNTEAFF,TGTGCCAGCAGTACAACGGTGAACACTGAAGCTTTCTTT
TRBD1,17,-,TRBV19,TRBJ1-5,CASTRDRSAYGNQPQHF,TGTGCCAGTACTAGGGACAGGTCCGCATATGGCAATCAGCCCCAGCATTTT
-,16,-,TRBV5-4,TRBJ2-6,CASSEGRHSGANVLTF,TGTGCCAGCAGCGAGGGACGGCACTCTGGGGCCAACGTCCTGACTTTC
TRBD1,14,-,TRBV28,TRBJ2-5,CASSLRQGEETQYF,TGTGCCAGCAGTTTACGGCAGGGGGAAGAGACCCAGTACTTC
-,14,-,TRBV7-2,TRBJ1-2,CASSPHREWGGYTF,TGTGCCAGCAGCCCCCACAGGGAATGGGGAGGCTACACCTTC
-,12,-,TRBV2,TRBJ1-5,CASKGGQKPQHF,TGTGCCAGCAAGGGAGGCCAGAAGCCCCAGCATTTT
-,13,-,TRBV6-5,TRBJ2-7,CASSYSKAYEQYF,TGTGCCAGCAGTTACTCGAAAGCCTACGAGCAGTACTTC
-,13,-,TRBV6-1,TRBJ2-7,CASSEHAPYEQYF,TGTGCCAGCAGTGAACACGCCCCCTACGAGCAGTACTTC
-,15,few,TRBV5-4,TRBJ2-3,CASSLRGVRTDTQYF,TGTGCCAGCAGTCTCAGGGGAGTAAGAACAGATACGCAGTATTTT
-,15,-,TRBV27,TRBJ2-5,CASSLVGGGQETQYF,TGTGCCAGCAGTTTAGTCGGAGGGGGTCAAGAGACCCAGTACTTC
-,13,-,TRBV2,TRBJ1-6,CASSVKYNSPLHF,TGTGCCAGCAGTGTTAAATATAATTCACCCCTCCACTTT
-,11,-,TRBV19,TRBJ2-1,CAEHRGNEQFF,TGTGCCGAACATAGGGGCAATGAGCAGTTCTTC
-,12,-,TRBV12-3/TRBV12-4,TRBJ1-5,CASCPVDQPQHF,TGTGCCAGCTGTCCTGTAGATCAGCCCCAGCATTTT
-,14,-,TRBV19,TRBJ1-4,CASRITGLNEKLFF,TGTGCCAGTAGAATAACAGGACTTAATGAAAAACTGTTTTTT
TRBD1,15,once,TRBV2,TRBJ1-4,CASSELGRGNEKLFF,TGTGCCAGCAGTGAACTAGGCAGGGGGAATGAAAAACTGTTTTTT
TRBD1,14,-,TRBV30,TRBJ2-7,CAWSVGTGSYEQYF,TGTGCCTGGAGTGTAGGGACAGGGTCCTACGAGCAGTACTTC
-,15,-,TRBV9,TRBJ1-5,CASSPAGLSNQPQHF,TGTGCCAGCAGCCCCGCGGGGTTGAGCAATCAGCCCCAGCATTTT